This is a list of T cell receptor beta chains from one sample in a study of cytomegalovirus exposure and HLA in healthy donors. Sequencing was performed with immunoSEQ multiplex PCR; in TCRdb, only in-frame clones are kept and a portion is missing. The sample has under 100,000 clones, 9.5% to 13% seen once; the top ten hold roughly 22%. Sequencing input: PBMCs. The source is a man in his sixties in good health and CMV-seropositive. The CDR3 runs from the conserved cysteine through the conserved F or W. Fields, in order: D gene, V gene, J gene, clone size, CDR3 protein, CDR3 DNA. D genes are given only for firm matches. Clone sizes are given selectively: once, few, many, or a class where the clone is expanded.

D gene: TRBD1
V gene: TRBV7-9
J gene: TRBJ2-4
clone size: -
CDR3 protein: CASSPGQPNIQYF
CDR3 DNA: TGTGCCAGCAGCCCGGGACAGCCAAACATTCAGTACTTC

D gene: TRBD1
V gene: TRBV5-1
J gene: TRBJ1-6
clone size: few
CDR3 protein: CASSLGYSQGANSPLHF
CDR3 DNA: TGCGCCAGCAGCTTGGGATACTCACAGGGGGCTAATTCACCCCTCCACTTT

D gene: TRBD1
V gene: TRBV5-1
J gene: TRBJ2-5
clone size: few
CDR3 protein: CASSSGTGNGETQYF
CDR3 DNA: TGCGCCAGCAGCTCCGGGACAGGGAACGGAGAGACCCAGTACTTC

D gene: -
V gene: TRBV11-2
J gene: TRBJ2-2
clone size: -
CDR3 protein: CASSLSGQHTGELFF
CDR3 DNA: TGTGCCAGCAGCTTATCAGGGCAGCACACCGGGGAGCTGTTTTTT

D gene: -
V gene: TRBV4-1
J gene: TRBJ1-1
clone size: few
CDR3 protein: CASSQFPQGHTEAFF
CDR3 DNA: TGCGCCAGCAGCCAGTTCCCTCAGGGCCACACTGAAGCTTTCTTT

D gene: TRBD2
V gene: TRBV10-1
J gene: TRBJ2-5
clone size: -
CDR3 protein: CASSEAGGRETQYF
CDR3 DNA: TGCGCCAGCAGTGAAGCGGGGGGGCGAGAGACCCAGTACTTC

D gene: TRBD2
V gene: TRBV27
J gene: TRBJ2-1
clone size: few
CDR3 protein: CASPGLAGGPPYNEQFF
CDR3 DNA: TGTGCCAGCCCGGGACTAGCGGGAGGGCCACCCTACAATGAGCAGTTCTTC

D gene: TRBD2
V gene: TRBV7-6
J gene: TRBJ2-5
clone size: -
CDR3 protein: CASSHRLAGGTETQYF
CDR3 DNA: TGTGCCAGCAGCCATCGACTAGCGGGGGGTACAGAGACCCAGTACTTC

D gene: -
V gene: TRBV7-3
J gene: TRBJ2-1
clone size: -
CDR3 protein: CASSSAGLEQFF
CDR3 DNA: TGTGCCAGCAGCTCCGCCGGGTTGGAGCAGTTCTTC

D gene: -
V gene: TRBV7-2
J gene: TRBJ2-2
clone size: -
CDR3 protein: CASSSRGTGELFF
CDR3 DNA: TGTGCCAGCAGCTCCAGGGGTACCGGGGAGCTGTTTTTT

D gene: -
V gene: TRBV11-3
J gene: TRBJ2-7
clone size: -
CDR3 protein: CASSRSGNYEQYF
CDR3 DNA: TGTGCCAGCAGCCGGAGCGGTAACTACGAGCAGTACTTC

D gene: TRBD1
V gene: TRBV7-3
J gene: TRBJ2-2
clone size: -
CDR3 protein: CASSIDRGVNTGELFF
CDR3 DNA: TGTGCCAGCAGCATCGACAGGGGAGTAAACACCGGGGAGCTGTTTTTT

D gene: -
V gene: TRBV9
J gene: TRBJ2-1
clone size: few
CDR3 protein: CASSAVLQGWQFF
CDR3 DNA: TGTGCCAGCAGCGCCGTACTCCAGGGGTGGCAGTTCTTC

D gene: -
V gene: TRBV7-8
J gene: TRBJ2-7
clone size: few
CDR3 protein: CASRAPSSYEQYF
CDR3 DNA: TGTGCCAGCAGAGCGCCGAGCTCCTACGAGCAGTACTTC

D gene: -
V gene: TRBV6-5
J gene: TRBJ1-5
clone size: -
CDR3 protein: CASMRGRDQPQHF
CDR3 DNA: TGTGCCAGCATGCGGGGGAGGGATCAGCCCCAGCATTTT

D gene: TRBD1
V gene: TRBV28
J gene: TRBJ2-1
clone size: -
CDR3 protein: CASSIPTDRGDNEQFF
CDR3 DNA: TGTGCCAGCAGTATCCCAACGGACAGGGGGGATAATGAGCAGTTCTTC